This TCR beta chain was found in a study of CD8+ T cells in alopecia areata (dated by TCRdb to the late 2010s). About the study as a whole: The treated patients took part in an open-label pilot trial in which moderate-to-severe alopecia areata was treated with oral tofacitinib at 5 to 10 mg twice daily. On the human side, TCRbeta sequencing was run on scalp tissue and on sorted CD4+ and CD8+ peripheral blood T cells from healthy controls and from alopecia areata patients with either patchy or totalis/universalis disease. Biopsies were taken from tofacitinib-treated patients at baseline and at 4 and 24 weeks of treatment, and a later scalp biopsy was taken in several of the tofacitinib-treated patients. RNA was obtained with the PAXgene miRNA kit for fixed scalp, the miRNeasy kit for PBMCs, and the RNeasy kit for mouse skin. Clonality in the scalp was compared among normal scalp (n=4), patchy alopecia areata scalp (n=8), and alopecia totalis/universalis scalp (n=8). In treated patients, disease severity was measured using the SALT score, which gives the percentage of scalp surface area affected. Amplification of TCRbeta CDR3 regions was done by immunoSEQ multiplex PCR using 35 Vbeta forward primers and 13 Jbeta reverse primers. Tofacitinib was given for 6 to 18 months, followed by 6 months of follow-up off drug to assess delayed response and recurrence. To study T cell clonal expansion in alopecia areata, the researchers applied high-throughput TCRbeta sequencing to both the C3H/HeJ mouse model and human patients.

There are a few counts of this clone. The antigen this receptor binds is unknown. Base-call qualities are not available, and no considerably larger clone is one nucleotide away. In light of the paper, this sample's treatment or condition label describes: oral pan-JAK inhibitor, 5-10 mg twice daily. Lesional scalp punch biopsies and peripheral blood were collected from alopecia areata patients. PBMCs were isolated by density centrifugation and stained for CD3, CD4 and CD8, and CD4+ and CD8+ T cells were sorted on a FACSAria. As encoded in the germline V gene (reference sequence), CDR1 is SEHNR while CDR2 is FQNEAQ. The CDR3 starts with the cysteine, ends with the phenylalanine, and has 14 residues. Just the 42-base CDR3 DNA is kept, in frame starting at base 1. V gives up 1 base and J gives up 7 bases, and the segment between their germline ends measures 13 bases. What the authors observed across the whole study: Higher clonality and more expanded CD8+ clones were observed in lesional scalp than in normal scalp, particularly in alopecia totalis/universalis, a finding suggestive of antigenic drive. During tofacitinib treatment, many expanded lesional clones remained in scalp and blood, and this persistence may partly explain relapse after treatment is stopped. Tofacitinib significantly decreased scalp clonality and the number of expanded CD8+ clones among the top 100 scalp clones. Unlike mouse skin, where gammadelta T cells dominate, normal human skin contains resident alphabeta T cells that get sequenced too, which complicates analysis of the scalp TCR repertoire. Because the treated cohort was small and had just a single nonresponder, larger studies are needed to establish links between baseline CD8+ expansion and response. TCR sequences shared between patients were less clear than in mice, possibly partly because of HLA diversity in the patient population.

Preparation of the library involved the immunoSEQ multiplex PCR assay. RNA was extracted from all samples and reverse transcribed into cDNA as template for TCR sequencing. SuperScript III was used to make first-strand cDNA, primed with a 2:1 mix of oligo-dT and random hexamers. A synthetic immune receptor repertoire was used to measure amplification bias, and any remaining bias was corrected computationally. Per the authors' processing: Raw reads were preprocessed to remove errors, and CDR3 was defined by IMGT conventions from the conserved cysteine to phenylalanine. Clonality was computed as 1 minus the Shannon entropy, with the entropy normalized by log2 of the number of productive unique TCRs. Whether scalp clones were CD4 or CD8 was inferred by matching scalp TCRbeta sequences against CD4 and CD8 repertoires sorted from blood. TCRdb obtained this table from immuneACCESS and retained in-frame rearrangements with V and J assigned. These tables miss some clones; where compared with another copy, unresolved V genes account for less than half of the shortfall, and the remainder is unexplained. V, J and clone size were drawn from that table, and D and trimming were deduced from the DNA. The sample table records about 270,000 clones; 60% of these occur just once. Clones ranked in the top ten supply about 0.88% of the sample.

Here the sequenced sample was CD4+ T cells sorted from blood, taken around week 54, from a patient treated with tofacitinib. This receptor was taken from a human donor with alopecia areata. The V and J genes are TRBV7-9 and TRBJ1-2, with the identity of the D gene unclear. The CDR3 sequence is CASSLEFPASGYTF. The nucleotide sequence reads TGTGCCAGCAGCTTAGAATTCCCTGCCAGTGGCTACACCTTC. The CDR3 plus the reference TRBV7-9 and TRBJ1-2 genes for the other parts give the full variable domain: DTGVSQNPRHKITKRGQNVTFRCDPISEHNRLYWYRQTLGQGPEFLTYFQNEAQLEKSRLLSDRFSAERPKGSFSTLEIQRTEQGDSAMYLCASSLEFPASGYTFGSGTRLTVV.